What follows describes a single T cell receptor (beta chain). Its target is unknown. TCRdb reprocessed the reads with MiXCR, giving one entry per CDR3 protein. The profile covers 200,000 to 300,000 distinct CDR3 sequences, with approximately 9.2% appearing a single time and approximately 15% taken by the ten largest. Germline V gives CDR1 LNHDA, CDR2 SQIVND (reference sequence). The ends were cut back, 8 bases at V and 8 bases at J, with 22 bases in the middle. The CDR3 spans 15 residues. The data stem from a study of T cell repertoires in cytomegalovirus infection. Looking at the study overall: In public TCR beta signatures, there were indications of both CMV infection and matching HLA type.

Notes on the study in general: HLA-C-restricted CMV-specific TCR beta clonotypes prevailed in the ex vivo response. Pooled public TCR beta family frequency picked out CMV carriers with the relevant HLA.

Material: PBMCs. V usage is TRBV19 and J usage is TRBJ2-1, with D possibly being TRBD2 (6 bases). The sequence was obtained from a human donor in good health (CMV status not recorded). Some clones in this sample may be carry-over from other donors' samples. This CDR3 is CASQKRAGSRDEQFF. In nucleotides, the CDR3 is TGTGCCAGTCAAAAAAGGGCGGGGTCTAGGGATGAGCAGTTCTTC. The variable domain in full, completed from reference TRBV19 and TRBJ2-1, reads DGGITQSPKYLFRKEGQNVTLSCEQNLNHDAMYWYRQDPGQGLRLIYYSQIVNDFQKGDIAEGYSVSREKKESFPLTVTSAQKNPTAFYLCASQKRAGSRDEQFFGPGTRLTVL.